The 3 T cell receptor beta chains listed next were all sequenced from one sample in a study of CD8+CD57+ T cells in acquired aplastic anemia. It was genomic DNA that served as the template for profiling TCR beta VDJ and CDR3. TCRdb recomputed calls from the reads with MiXCR, one row per CDR3 protein. The table has approximately 98,000 distinct CDR3 sequences, around 49% seen once; the top ten hold roughly 30%. Sequenced input: sorted CD4+, CD8+, or CD8+CD57+ T cells (not recorded which) from PBMCs. These receptor sequences come from a human donor in good health, serving as a control.

The chain carries TRBV7-2 and TRBJ2-1, with 7 bases identical to TRBD2. Looked up from germline, CDR1 is SGHTA and CDR2 is FQGNSA. There are 13 residues in the CDR3. Trimming took 3 bases from V and 5 from J; bases not matched to a gene: 1. As DNA, the CDR3 is TGTGCCAGCAGCTTGCGGGGGAACAATGAGCAGTTCTTC. Its translation is CASSLRGNNEQFF. The variable domain in full, with the rest retrieved from reference TRBV7-2 and TRBJ2-1, is GAGVSQSPSNKVTEKGKDVELRCDPISGHTALYWYRQSLGQGLEFLIYFQGNSAPDKSGLPSDRFSAERTGGSVSTLTIQRTQQEDSAVYLCASSLRGNNEQFFGPGTRLTVL.

This chain links TRBV27 with TRBJ1-4; D is undetermined. Deletions cut 5 bases from V and 0 bases from J, with 7 bases between. From germline, CDR1 is MNHEY and CDR2 SMNVEV (reference sequence). The CDR3 spans 14 residues. CDR3 region: CASSQSTTNEKLFF. In DNA, the CDR3 is TGTGCCAGCAGTCAAAGTACAACTAATGAAAAACTGTTTTTT.

Points on this clonotype: The junction differs from germline at one of its ends, possibly a read error. This chain connects TRBV15 to TRBJ1-1; D possibly corresponds to TRBD1 (6 bases). The CDR3 runs 14 residues. Germline CDR1 reads LNHNV; CDR2 reads YYDKDF (reference sequence). CDR3 sequence reads: CTTNTRGWDTEAFF. CDR3 coding DNA: TGTACCACCAATACGAGGGGCTGGGACACCGAAGCTTTCTTT.